Listed below are T cell receptor beta chains from one sample, sequenced in a study of post-analysis software for immune sequencing data. From the PCR reads, TCRdb called clonotypes with MiXCR, one entry per CDR3 protein. The repertoire consists of more than 450,000 distinct CDR3 sequences, with around 47% occurring once and the leading ten covering under 2%. The sample was blood. The receptors stem from a girl aged 10 to 17 with multiple sclerosis. CDR3s include the opening cysteine and the closing phenylalanine or tryptophan. A D gene is named only where the DNA matches it firmly. Only part of the rows carry a size: once, few, many, or a class if the clone is expanded.

d_call	v_call	j_call	clone_size	cdr3_nt	cdr3_aa
-	TRBV28	TRBJ2-1	-	TGTGCCAGCAGTTCTGGTATGAACAGGGACTACAATGAGCAGTTCTTC	CASSSGMNRDYNEQFF
-	TRBV20-1	TRBJ1-5	-	TGCAGTGCTTTACCAGGGGTATCAAATCAGCCCCAGCATTTT	CSALPGVSNQPQHF
-	TRBV18	TRBJ2-1	-	TGTGCCACCCCAACCGAGGGAAACACCCAGGGTGAGCAGTTCTTC	CATPTEGNTQGEQFF
TRBD2	TRBV12-3/TRBV12-4	TRBJ2-5	few	TGTGCCAGCAGTAGGACTAGCGGGAGGTCAATATACCAAGAGACCCAGTACTTC	CASSRTSGRSIYQETQYF
TRBD2	TRBV29-1	TRBJ2-7	-	TGCAGCGCCGCCCCAGCGGGGCGTACCTACGAGCAGTACTTC	CSAAPAGRTYEQYF
TRBD1	TRBV4-1	TRBJ2-7	-	TGCGCCAGCAGCCATGAAACCCTCCGGACAGGCTACGAGCAGTACTTC	CASSHETLRTGYEQYF
TRBD2	TRBV12-3/TRBV12-4	TRBJ2-3	few	TGTGCCAGCAGTCAGTGGACTAGCGGGAGTGGGGCAGATACGCAGTATTTT	CASSQWTSGSGADTQYF
TRBD2	TRBV6-1	TRBJ2-1	-	TGTGCCAGCGGGACTAGCGGGAGGGTCTACAATGAGCAGTTCTTC	CASGTSGRVYNEQFF
TRBD2	TRBV13	TRBJ2-7	-	TGTGCCAGCAGCTTAGGCCCCACTAGCGGATACGAGCAGTACTTC	CASSLGPTSGYEQYF
-	TRBV11-2	TRBJ1-4	-	TGTGCCAGCAGCGAGATGGGGGCAGCTAATGAAAAACTGTTTTTT	CASSEMGAANEKLFF
-	TRBV2	TRBJ2-3	-	TGTGCCAGCAGGAAAGGGGCCGGAGATACGCAGTATTTT	CASRKGAGDTQYF
-	TRBV7-8	TRBJ2-7	-	TGTGCCAGCAGCCCCCCGGCCCCTTACAATGAGCAGTACTTC	CASSPPAPYNEQYF
TRBD1	TRBV30	TRBJ1-6	-	TGTGCCTGGAGTGTAATGACAGGGTCCAATTCACCCCTCCACTTT	CAWSVMTGSNSPLHF
TRBD2	TRBV20-1	TRBJ2-2	-	TGCAGTGCTAGAGATGCCTTAGCGGGGGAAGCCGGGGAGCTGTTTTTT	CSARDALAGEAGELFF
TRBD1	TRBV29-1	TRBJ2-6	-	TGCAGCGTTCGAGACGGGACAGGGGGCCTCTCTGGGGCCAACGTCCTGACTTTC	CSVRDGTGGLSGANVLTF
TRBD2	TRBV4-1	TRBJ2-1	-	TGCGCCAGCAGCCAAAATGCGGGAGGGAGGAACAATGAGCAGTTCTTC	CASSQNAGGRNNEQFF
-	TRBV20-1	TRBJ2-1	-	TGCAGTGCTCTCCCAGCGGAGAGCTCCTACAATGAGCAGTTCTTC	CSALPAESSYNEQFF
TRBD2	TRBV27	TRBJ2-1	-	TGTGCCAGCAGTTTAATTCCTAGCGGGACGAATGAGCGGTTCTTC	CASSLIPSGTNERFF